The TCR beta chain under discussion was sequenced for a study of CXCR3-negative and CXCR3-positive naive CD8 T cells. General study findings and limits: TRBV-TRBJ usage was alike in naive CXCR3-negative and CXCR3-positive cells but differed in memory cells. A higher hydrophobicity marked the TRB CDR3s of CXCR3-positive naive cells versus CXCR3-negative naive cells.

CDR1 is DFQATT and CDR2 is SNEGSKA in the germline V gene (reference sequence). The CDR3 covers 15 residues. Through 5' RACE with UMI labels, the TRB cDNA libraries were prepared. Each CDR3 protein gets one entry in TCRdb, which reprocessed the 5' RACE reads and gives no DNA. This sample contains some 100,000 distinct CDR3 sequences. A note on this clonotype: Its antigen remains unidentified.

This chain connects TRBV20-1 to TRBJ2-1; TCRdb names TRBD2, which stays unverified in the absence of DNA. The sample was naive CXCR3+ CD8+ T cells from blood. Subset specified: CD45RO-CCR7+CD27+CD95- naive CD8+ T cells expressing CXCR3 (TNR3+). The receptor was isolated from a human donor in good health. Some clones in this sample may be carry-over from other donors' samples. CDR3 sequence reads: CSARGTSGSWNEQFF.